The 12 T cell receptor beta chains reported below all come from one sample, sequenced in a study of shared clonotypes between healthy human individuals. CD45RO-negative, CCR7-positively selected cells formed the naive CD8 fraction, excluding terminally differentiated effector memory CD45RA+ cells. The data were produced by immunoSEQ multiplex PCR, yet TCRdb's version contains in-frame clones alone and is incomplete. Of over 800,000 clones in the sample, nearly 95% were seen once. The sequencing sample was made of naive CD8+ T cells sorted from blood. The receptors were sampled from a man aged 25-45 years in good health.

This chain joins TRBV6-6 and TRBJ2-5; 7 bases align to TRBD1. The CDR3 has 13 amino acids. Germline V gene sequence: CDR1 MNHNY, CDR2 SVGAGI (reference sequence). V lost 4 bases, J lost 5 bases, and 4 bases stayed unmatched. CDR3 protein: CASSLRGLETQYF. The CDR3 DNA reads as TGTGCCAGCAGTTTGAGGGGGCTGGAGACCCAGTACTTC.

V and J are TRBV5-3 and TRBJ2-2; D is ambiguous. TRBV5-3 is filed as an ORF, its function uncertain. The CDR3 loop spans 13 amino acids. Trimming cost V 3 bases and J 1 base, with 4 bases left between them. The CDR3 protein is CARSWENTGELFF. The CDR3 nucleotides read TGTGCCAGAAGCTGGGAGAACACCGGGGAGCTGTTTTTT.

The chain links TRBV7-9 to TRBJ2-5, with 8 bases aligning to TRBD1. CDR3 length: 15 residues. Germline CDR1 reads SEHNR; CDR2 reads FQNEAQ (reference sequence). The J segment lost 2 bases and the V segment lost 3 bases, leaving 5 bases of the junction unmatched. CDR3 sequence: CASSFIDRGQETQYF. As DNA, the CDR3 is TGTGCCAGCAGCTTTATCGACAGGGGTCAAGAGACCCAGTACTTC.

As concerns this clone: Other DNA sequences from this sample encode an identical CDR3 as well. This chain joins TRBV6-5 and TRBJ2-7, with 8 bases matching TRBD2. V was pared by 2 bases and J by 1 base, with 1 base of the junction left unmatched. The CDR3 covers 14 residues. Germline V lookup: CDR1 MNHEY, CDR2 SVGAGI. Here the CDR3 reads CASSYVAGSYEQYF. The CDR3 DNA is TGTGCCAGCAGTTACGTAGCGGGGTCCTACGAGCAGTACTTC.

This sequence joins TRBV9 and TRBJ2-7; 8 bases fit TRBD1. The J segment lost 7 bases and the V segment lost 4 bases, leaving 13 bases of the junction unmatched. The germline V gene has CDR1 SGDLS and CDR2 YYNGEE. This CDR3 spans 15 amino acids. As DNA, the CDR3 is TGTGCCAGCAGCCCAACAGGGGGTGGCTATAAAGAGCAGTACTTC. Encoded protein: CASSPTGGGYKEQYF.

V usage is TRBV27 and J usage is TRBJ2-1, with D tentatively TRBD1 (6 bases). CDR1 is MNHEY, CDR2 SMNVEV, per germline (reference sequence). V lost 5 bases to trimming and J lost 8 bases, with 13 bases between them. The CDR3 has 13 amino acids. This chain's CDR3 is CASSAGAWDEQFF. CDR3 DNA sequence: TGTGCCAGCAGTGCAGGGGCTTGGGATGAGCAGTTCTTC.

Worth noting for this clone: Other DNA sequences in the same sample also yield this CDR3. V and J are TRBV27 and TRBJ2-7; perhaps TRBD1 as D (6 bases). CDR1 is MNHEY and CDR2 is SMNVEV in the germline V gene (reference sequence). The CDR3 is made up of 12 amino acids. Trimming pared 4 bases from V and 3 bases from J, leaving 7 bases between. The DNA of the CDR3 is TGTGCCAGCAGTTCGACAGGCTACGAGCAGTACTTC. Residues: CASSSTGYEQYF.

The CDR3 nucleotides are TGTGCCAGCAGCCCCCGGCCTAGCGGGAACGGAGAGCAGTTCTTC. Protein product: CASSPRPSGNGEQFF. The chain is built from TRBV27 and TRBJ2-1; 9 bases match TRBD2. Germline CDR1 reads MNHEY; CDR2 reads SMNVEV (reference sequence). V lost 6 bases and J lost 10; bases outside the gene matches: 13. The CDR3 contains 15 residues.

The chain has TRBV29-1 and TRBJ2-1, with D possibly TRBD1 on 6 matching bases. Between the trimmed V and J ends, which lost 4 bases and 0 bases, there was a span of 13 bases. This CDR3 contains 15 residues. Germline-derived CDR1 and CDR2 are SQVTM and ANQGSEA. The CDR3, as DNA: TGCAGCGTTGGGGGACACGGAAGCTCCTACAATGAGCAGTTCTTC. Translation gives CSVGGHGSSYNEQFF.

This clone was recorded only once. This sequence joins TRBV9 and TRBJ2-5, with 9 positions matching TRBD1. The ends lost 3 bases at V and 4 bases at J; junction bases unmatched: 7. The CDR3 has 15 amino acids. Germline loops: CDR1 SGDLS, CDR2 YYNGEE. The CDR3 DNA is TGTGCCAGCAGCGCTAGACAGGGGGTAGTAGAGACCCAGTACTTC. As protein: CASSARQGVVETQYF.

V is TRBV9 and J is TRBJ1-1, with no clear D. The V end lost 3 bases, the J end lost 0 bases, and 15 bases lay between the germline ends. CDR1 is SGDLS, CDR2 YYNGEE, per germline. The CDR3 length is 16 residues. CDR3 coding DNA: TGTGCCAGCAGCGCTTCATTGAACACCATGAACACTGAAGCTTTCTTT. This translates into CASSASLNTMNTEAFF.

This sequence joins TRBV30 and TRBJ2-7; D may be TRBD1 (5 bases). This CDR3 is built from 14 residues. CDR1 GTSNPN and CDR2 SVGIG come from the germline V gene (reference sequence). Trimming left V 0 bases short and J 5 bases short, with 14 bases between. The CDR3 coding sequence is TGTGCCTGGAGTGTTGGCCAGGGTCGCGACGAGCAGTACTTC. Its translation: CAWSVGQGRDEQYF.